These 3 T cell receptor beta chains were all obtained from the same sample, sequenced in a study of blood T cell repertoires in COVID-19. Profiling relied on immunoSEQ multiplex PCR, and the TCRdb table lists in-frame clones only, not all of them. Of a few hundred thousand clones listed, about 89% are singletons. Sequenced sample: PBMCs or T cells enriched from blood (not recorded which). These receptors all come from a human donor in a cohort exposed to, infected with or recovered from COVID-19 (not recorded which). The donor label of this sample is uncertain.

This sequence joins TRBV6-1 and TRBJ1-6, with D perhaps TRBD1 (6 bases). The CDR3 covers 21 residues. The V gene lost 2 bases and the J gene lost 5 bases, with 28 bases spanning the gap. Germline V CDR1 and CDR2: MNHNS, SASEGT. The CDR3 bases are TGTGCCAGCAGTGAACTCCTCCAGGGGACCAGATCCTTACTTAATAATTCACCCCTCCACTTT. This translates into CASSELLQGTRSLLNNSPLHF.

The chain is built from TRBV19 and TRBJ1-2; maybe TRBD1 (6 bases). V was shortened by 3 bases and J by 2 bases, with 16 bases between the two germline ends. The CDR3 loop spans 16 amino acids. Per the germline V gene, CDR1 is LNHDA and CDR2 is SQIVND (reference sequence). The CDR3 DNA reads as TGTGCCAGTAGTATTTGGTCACAGGGCGGAAACTATGGCTACACCTTC. Residues: CASSIWSQGGNYGYTF.

This chain joins TRBV3-1 (or the pseudogene TRBV3-2) and TRBJ1-2; D might be TRBD1 (6 bases). The CDR3 is 14 residues long. Trimming shortened V by 1 base and J by 6 bases, and 12 bases separated the two germline ends. Germline loops: CDR1 LGHDT, CDR2 YNNKEL (reference sequence). In DNA, the CDR3 is TGTGCCAGCAGCCAAGGGACAGAGTACAATGGCTACACCTTC. Protein product: CASSQGTEYNGYTF.